The 8 T cell receptor beta chains below were found in one sample sequenced in a study of blood T cell repertoires in COVID-19. The protocol was immunoSEQ multiplex PCR, while the TCRdb copy is restricted to in-frame clones and leaves out a portion. This sample carries more than 200,000 clones, over 75% of them seen once, and the ten largest clones take 7.2%. The sample was PBMCs or T cells enriched from blood (not recorded which). These receptors all stem from a man under 40 in a cohort exposed to, infected with or recovered from COVID-19 (not recorded which).

The sample holds a few counts of this clone. The chain joins TRBV2 to TRBJ1-2; 8 bases are shared with TRBD1. Unmatched junction bases numbered 5, after V lost 6 bases and J lost 11 bases. Germline CDR1 SNHLY, CDR2 FYNNEI. The CDR3 consists of 11 residues. The CDR3: CASRTGQAYTF. Written as DNA, the CDR3 is TGTGCCAGCAGGACGGGACAGGCATACACCTTC. Drawing the rest from reference TRBV2 and TRBJ1-2, the complete variable domain is EPEVTQTPSHQVTQMGQEVILRCVPISNHLYFYWYRQILGQKVEFLVSFYNNEISEKSEIFDDQFSVERPDGSNFTLKIRSTKLEDSAMYFCASRTGQAYTFGSGTRLTVV.

This clone was seen more than once but under ten times. V is TRBV18 and J is TRBJ2-7, with 11 bases lining up with TRBD1. V lost 6 bases to trimming and J lost 4 bases; unmatched junction nucleotides: 11. This CDR3 region has 16 residues. Per the germline V gene, CDR1 is KGHSH and CDR2 is LQKENI. The CDR3 spells CASSSTGQGVGYEQYF. As DNA, the CDR3 is TGTGCCAGCTCGTCGACGGGACAGGGGGTGGGTTACGAGCAGTACTTC.

This chain uses TRBV9 with TRBJ2-7; no clear D. The V end was cut by 1 base, the J end by 4 bases, with 15 bases between. Germline V gives CDR1 SGDLS, CDR2 YYNGEE. CDR3 size: 15 residues. The CDR3 nucleotides read TGTGCCAGCAGCGTAACAGCTACACCTGATTACGAGCAGTACTTC. Protein: CASSVTATPDYEQYF.

V is TRBV24-1 and J is TRBJ1-4; 9 nucleotides agree with TRBD1. With 4 bases clipped from V and 2 bases from J, the junction kept 7 bases outside the gene matches. This CDR3 has 17 residues. Germline V gives CDR1 KGHDR, CDR2 SFDVKD. The CDR3 loop is CATSEPFTGGTNEKLFF. CDR3 coding DNA: TGTGCCACCAGTGAACCCTTCACAGGGGGCACTAATGAAAAACTGTTTTTT.

The CDR3 protein is CASSLTGNNEKLFF. CDR3 in DNA: TGTGCCAGCAGCTTGACGGGTAATAATGAAAAACTGTTTTTT. The V gene is TRBV5-6, the J gene TRBJ1-4; D is undetermined. Looked up from germline, CDR1 is SGHDT and CDR2 is YYEEEE. This CDR3 is built from 14 residues. V lost 1 base, J lost 4 bases, and 8 bases lay in between.

This chain connects TRBV27 to TRBJ1-2; 10 bases match TRBD1. Germline lookup yields CDR1 MNHEY and CDR2 SMNVEV (reference sequence). The junction had 8 bases not matched to a gene; V was cut back by 5 bases and J by 8 bases. The CDR3 totals 14 residues. CDR3 coding DNA: TGTGCCAGCAGTACAGACAGGGGGCGCCCAGGCTACACCTTC. It encodes CASSTDRGRPGYTF.

This chain uses TRBV5-1 with TRBJ2-3; TRBD2 agrees at 9 bases. The CDR3 runs to 16 residues. The trim removed 3 bases at V and 2 bases at J, leaving 7 bases unmatched. From germline, CDR1 is SGHRS and CDR2 YFSETQ. The DNA for the CDR3 is TGCGCCAGCAGCTCGCGGGAGGGCCGTGACACAGATACGCAGTATTTT. Its protein product is CASSSREGRDTDTQYF.

The table lists this clone with a count of one. This chain connects TRBV7-6 to TRBJ2-2, with 7 bases aligning to TRBD1. Germline V gene data show CDR1 as SGHVS and CDR2 as FNYEAQ. CDR3 length: 15 amino acids. Unmatched junction bases numbered 14, after V lost 11 bases and J lost 5 bases. CDR3 protein: CAVGTVSLGTGELFF. The DNA of the CDR3 is TGTGCCGTAGGGACAGTTTCTCTTGGTACCGGGGAGCTGTTTTTT.